The rows below give T cell receptor beta chains drawn from one sample of a study of blood T cell repertoires in COVID-19. TCRdb's table, derived via immunoSEQ multiplex PCR, lists solely in-frame clones and lacks some. This sample has approximately 470,000 clones; 70% to 90% occur once, and the top ten carry more than 3%. The material sequenced was peripheral blood. These receptors originate from a human donor in a cohort sampled during active COVID-19. Each CDR3 is given with its conserved first and last residue. Fields, in order: CDR3 DNA, CDR3 protein, D gene, V gene, clone size, J gene. A D gene is named only where the DNA matches it firmly. Clone size, where shown, is once, few, many, or a class for clones that have expanded.

CDR3 DNA: TGCGCCAGCACCAAGACAGACTCTGGAAACACCATATATTTT
CDR3 protein: CASTKTDSGNTIYF
D gene: -
V gene: TRBV5-1
clone size: -
J gene: TRBJ1-3

CDR3 DNA: TGTGCCAGCGGCAGATTAGGACAGGGTAATGAAAAACTGTTTTTT
CDR3 protein: CASGRLGQGNEKLFF
D gene: TRBD1
V gene: TRBV7-2
clone size: -
J gene: TRBJ1-4

CDR3 DNA: TGTGCCAGTGGACAGGGTACGCAGTATTTT
CDR3 protein: CASGQGTQYF
D gene: TRBD1
V gene: TRBV2
clone size: -
J gene: TRBJ2-3

CDR3 DNA: TGTGCCAGCAGCTTGGGACTGAACTCGAACACTGAAGCTTTCTTT
CDR3 protein: CASSLGLNSNTEAFF
D gene: -
V gene: TRBV11-3
clone size: -
J gene: TRBJ1-1

CDR3 DNA: TGTGCCAGCAGTTCAGGGCTCCTAGCGGGAGGGATCACAGATACGCAGTATTTT
CDR3 protein: CASSSGLLAGGITDTQYF
D gene: TRBD2
V gene: TRBV28
clone size: -
J gene: TRBJ2-3

CDR3 DNA: TGTGCCAGCAGTGTCTCCGGGATCTACAGCTATGGCTACACCTTC
CDR3 protein: CASSVSGIYSYGYTF
D gene: -
V gene: TRBV28
clone size: -
J gene: TRBJ1-2

CDR3 DNA: TGTGCCAGCAGTACGAGCGGGAGGGCCTTTGAGTTCTTC
CDR3 protein: CASSTSGRAFEFF
D gene: TRBD2
V gene: TRBV28
clone size: -
J gene: TRBJ2-1

CDR3 DNA: TGTGCCACCCATGTTTCACAGGTGAACACTGAAGCTTTCTTT
CDR3 protein: CATHVSQVNTEAFF
D gene: -
V gene: TRBV28
clone size: -
J gene: TRBJ1-1

CDR3 DNA: TGTGCCAGCAGCCAAGACAGGGGACTAGCGGATAACACCGGGGAGCTGTTTTTT
CDR3 protein: CASSQDRGLADNTGELFF
D gene: TRBD2
V gene: TRBV4-2
clone size: -
J gene: TRBJ2-2

CDR3 DNA: TGTGCCAGCAGTGAAGACGCCCCAGGCTATGGCTACACCTTC
CDR3 protein: CASSEDAPGYGYTF
D gene: -
V gene: TRBV2
clone size: -
J gene: TRBJ1-2

CDR3 DNA: TGTGCCAGCAGCTTAAGGAAACTAGCGGACTACAATGAGCAGTTCTTC
CDR3 protein: CASSLRKLADYNEQFF
D gene: TRBD2
V gene: TRBV7-3
clone size: once
J gene: TRBJ2-1

CDR3 DNA: TGTGCCAGCAGTTACGGGGGCGCTGGAAACACCATATATTTT
CDR3 protein: CASSYGGAGNTIYF
D gene: -
V gene: TRBV6-2/TRBV6-3
clone size: -
J gene: TRBJ1-3

CDR3 DNA: TGCGCCAGCAGCTTGGCGGGGGACAGGATCGACGATGAGCAGTTCTTC
CDR3 protein: CASSLAGDRIDDEQFF
D gene: TRBD1
V gene: TRBV5-1
clone size: -
J gene: TRBJ2-1

CDR3 DNA: TGCGCCAGCAGCTTGGCCACAGGTTTAGGGTTCCACGAGCAGTACTTC
CDR3 protein: CASSLATGLGFHEQYF
D gene: -
V gene: TRBV5-1
clone size: -
J gene: TRBJ2-7

CDR3 DNA: TGTGCCAGCAGCTGGGAGCGGGAGCTTAATACGCAGTATTTT
CDR3 protein: CASSWERELNTQYF
D gene: TRBD2
V gene: TRBV5-6
clone size: once
J gene: TRBJ2-3

CDR3 DNA: TGCGCCAGCAGCCAAGATAACAGGGGGGAGACCCAGTACTTC
CDR3 protein: CASSQDNRGETQYF
D gene: TRBD1
V gene: TRBV4-3
clone size: -
J gene: TRBJ2-5

CDR3 DNA: TGTGCCATCAGTTCCGGGACAGTGACCGGGGAGCTGTTTTTT
CDR3 protein: CAISSGTVTGELFF
D gene: TRBD1
V gene: TRBV10-3
clone size: once
J gene: TRBJ2-2

CDR3 DNA: TGTGCCAGCAACAGCGGGTCGGGGCGCGGCACTGAAGCTTTCTTT
CDR3 protein: CASNSGSGRGTEAFF
D gene: -
V gene: TRBV2
clone size: -
J gene: TRBJ1-1

CDR3 DNA: TGTGCCAGCAGTTTTAGTGCGCAGGCTGGAAACACCATATATTTT
CDR3 protein: CASSFSAQAGNTIYF
D gene: -
V gene: TRBV27
clone size: few
J gene: TRBJ1-3

CDR3 DNA: TGTGCCAGCAGGATAGATACAGGGACCGGGGAGCTGTTTTTT
CDR3 protein: CASRIDTGTGELFF
D gene: -
V gene: TRBV6-5
clone size: -
J gene: TRBJ2-2

CDR3 DNA: TGTGCCAGCAGTCCCCCGGGGCCCCAGCATTTT
CDR3 protein: CASSPPGPQHF
D gene: -
V gene: TRBV6-5
clone size: -
J gene: TRBJ1-5

CDR3 DNA: TGTGCCAGCAGCGCCGGACTGGGCGGAACTACACCAGATACGCAGTATTTT
CDR3 protein: CASSAGLGGTTPDTQYF
D gene: -
V gene: TRBV9
clone size: -
J gene: TRBJ2-3

CDR3 DNA: TGTGCCAGCAGCGCATCAGGGGGTTCACCCCTCCACTTT
CDR3 protein: CASSASGGSPLHF
D gene: TRBD1
V gene: TRBV7-9
clone size: -
J gene: TRBJ1-6

CDR3 DNA: TGTGCCAGCAGTCGCTGGACAGGGCTAGGGGCCTCTGGAAACACCATATATTTT
CDR3 protein: CASSRWTGLGASGNTIYF
D gene: TRBD1
V gene: TRBV6-6
clone size: -
J gene: TRBJ1-3

CDR3 DNA: TGTGCCAGCAGCCAAGATAATAGCGGGAGATACCGAGAGACCCAGTACTTC
CDR3 protein: CASSQDNSGRYRETQYF
D gene: TRBD2
V gene: TRBV3-1/TRBV3-2
clone size: -
J gene: TRBJ2-5